This section outlines one T cell receptor beta chain sequence together with its context. Authors' processing steps: Estimated nucleated cell counts came from reference gene primer amplification. TCRdb's copy holds only in-frame clones and misses some; the assay was immunoSEQ multiplex PCR. That table gives V, J and clone size, and the DNA gave D and trimming. Among tens of thousands of clones listed, roughly 91% were seen once. Germline V lookup: CDR1 SNHLY, CDR2 FYNNEI. Trimming shortened V by 3 bases and J by 3 bases, and 12 bases separated the two germline ends. The CDR3 spans 14 residues. The source of the sample is a study of blood T cell repertoires in COVID-19. Study-wide background: COVID-19 samples, acute and convalescent, were from the United States, Italy and Spain. Sources were T cells, B-cell-depleted T cells, or PBMCs; the material itself was cDNA or gDNA.

The sample comprised peripheral blood. The sequence came from a woman aged 50 to 60 in a cohort sampled during active COVID-19. The chain joins TRBV2 to TRBJ2-7; the D gene is possibly TRBD1 (6 bases). CDR3 residues: CASSDRQAIYEQYF. The CDR3 DNA follows: TGTGCCAGCAGTGATCGACAGGCGATCTACGAGCAGTACTTC.